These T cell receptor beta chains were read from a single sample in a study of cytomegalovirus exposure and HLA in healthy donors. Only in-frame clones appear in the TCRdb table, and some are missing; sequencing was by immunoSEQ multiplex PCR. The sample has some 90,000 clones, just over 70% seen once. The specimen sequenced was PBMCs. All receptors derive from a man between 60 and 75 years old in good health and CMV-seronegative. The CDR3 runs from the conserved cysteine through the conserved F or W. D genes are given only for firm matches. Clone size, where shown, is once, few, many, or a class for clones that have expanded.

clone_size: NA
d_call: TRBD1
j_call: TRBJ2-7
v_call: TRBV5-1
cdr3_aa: CASSRAQGASSYEQYF
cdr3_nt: TGCGCCAGCAGTCGGGCCCAGGGGGCGAGCTCCTACGAGCAGTACTTC

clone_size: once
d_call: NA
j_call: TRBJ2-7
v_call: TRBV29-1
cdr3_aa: CSAAGRGSSEQYF
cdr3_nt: TGCAGCGCTGCCGGGCGGGGTTCCTCCGAGCAGTACTTC

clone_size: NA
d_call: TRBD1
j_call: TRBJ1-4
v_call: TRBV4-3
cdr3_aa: CASSRIQGANEKLFF
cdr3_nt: TGCGCCAGCAGCCGGATACAGGGGGCGAATGAAAAACTGTTTTTT

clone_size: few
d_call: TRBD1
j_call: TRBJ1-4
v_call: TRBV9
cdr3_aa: CASSGRGTGEGEEKLFF
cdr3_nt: TGTGCCAGCAGCGGGCGCGGGACAGGGGAGGGAGAAGAAAAACTGTTTTTT

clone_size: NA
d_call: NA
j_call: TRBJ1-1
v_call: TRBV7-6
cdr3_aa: CASSLGRGNGEAFF
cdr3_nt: TGTGCCAGCAGCTTAGGCAGGGGAAACGGTGAAGCTTTCTTT

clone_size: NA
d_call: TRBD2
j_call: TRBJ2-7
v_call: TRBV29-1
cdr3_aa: CSVEDGTTYEQYF
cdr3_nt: TGCAGCGTTGAAGACGGGACTACTTACGAGCAGTACTTC

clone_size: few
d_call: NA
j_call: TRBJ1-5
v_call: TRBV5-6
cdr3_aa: CASSLAPQGPQHF
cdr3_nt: TGTGCCAGCAGCTTGGCCCCGCAGGGGCCCCAGCATTTT

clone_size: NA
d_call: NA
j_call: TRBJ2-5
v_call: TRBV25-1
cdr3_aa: CASSEQGLGETQYF
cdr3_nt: TGTGCCAGCAGTGAACAGGGGCTGGGGGAGACCCAGTACTTC

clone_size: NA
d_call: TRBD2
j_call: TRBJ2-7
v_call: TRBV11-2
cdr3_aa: CASSFSGRDTDYEQYF
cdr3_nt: TGTGCCAGCAGCTTTAGCGGGAGAGACACCGACTACGAGCAGTACTTC

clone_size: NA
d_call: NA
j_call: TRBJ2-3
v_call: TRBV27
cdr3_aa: CASSVAPTDTQYF
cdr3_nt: TGTGCCAGCAGTGTGGCCCCCACAGATACGCAGTATTTT

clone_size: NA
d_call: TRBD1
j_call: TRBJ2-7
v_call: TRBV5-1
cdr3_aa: CASSLNRGAYEQYF
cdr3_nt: TGCGCCAGCAGCTTGAACAGGGGGGCCTACGAGCAGTACTTC

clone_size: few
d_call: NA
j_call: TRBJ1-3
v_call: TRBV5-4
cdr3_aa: CASSLGGSRDTIYF
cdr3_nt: TGTGCCAGCAGCTTGGGCGGGAGCCGGGACACCATATATTTT

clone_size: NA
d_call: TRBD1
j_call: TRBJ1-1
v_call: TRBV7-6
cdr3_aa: CASSQLTGGGVEAFF
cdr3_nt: TGTGCCAGCAGCCAATTGACAGGGGGGGGCGTTGAAGCTTTCTTT

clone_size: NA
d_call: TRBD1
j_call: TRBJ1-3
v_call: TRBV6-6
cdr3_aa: CASSGQGKNTIYF
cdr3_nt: TGTGCCAGCAGTGGACAGGGTAAAAACACCATATATTTT

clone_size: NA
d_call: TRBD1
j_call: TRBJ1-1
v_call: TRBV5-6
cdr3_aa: CASSTPRGLRTEAFF
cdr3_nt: TGTGCCAGCAGCACTCCCAGGGGGCTGAGGACTGAAGCTTTCTTT

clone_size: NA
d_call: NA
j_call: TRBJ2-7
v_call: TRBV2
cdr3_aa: CASMEGGYEQYF
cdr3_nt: TGTGCCAGCATGGAGGGAGGCTACGAGCAGTACTTC

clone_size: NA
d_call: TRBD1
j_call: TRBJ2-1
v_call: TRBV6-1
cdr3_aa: CASSESGQGSHNEQFF
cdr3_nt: TGTGCCAGCAGTGAAAGTGGACAGGGATCCCACAATGAGCAGTTCTTC

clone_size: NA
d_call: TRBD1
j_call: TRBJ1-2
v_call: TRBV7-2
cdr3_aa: CASSLGQGNYGYTF
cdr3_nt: TGTGCCAGCAGCTTGGGACAGGGAAACTATGGCTACACCTTC

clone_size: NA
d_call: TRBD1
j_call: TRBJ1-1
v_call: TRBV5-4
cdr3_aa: CASSPDRATEAFF
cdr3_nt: TGTGCCAGCAGCCCGGACAGGGCCACTGAAGCTTTCTTT

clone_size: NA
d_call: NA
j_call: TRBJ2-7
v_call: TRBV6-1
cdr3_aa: CASSEGVKIEQYF
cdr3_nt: TGTGCCAGCAGTGAAGGAGTAAAGATCGAGCAGTACTTC

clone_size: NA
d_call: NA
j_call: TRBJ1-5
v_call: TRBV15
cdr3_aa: CATSRDIGADQPQHF
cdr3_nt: TGTGCCACCAGCAGAGATATAGGGGCCGATCAGCCCCAGCATTTT

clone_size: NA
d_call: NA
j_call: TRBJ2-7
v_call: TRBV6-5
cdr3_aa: CASSYASGLAYEQYF
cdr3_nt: TGTGCCAGCAGTTACGCGTCAGGGCTTGCCTACGAGCAATACTTC

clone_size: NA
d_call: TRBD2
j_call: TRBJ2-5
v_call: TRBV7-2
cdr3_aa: CASSPSSGGPRETQYF
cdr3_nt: TGTGCCAGCAGTCCTAGTAGCGGGGGGCCCAGAGAGACCCAGTACTTC

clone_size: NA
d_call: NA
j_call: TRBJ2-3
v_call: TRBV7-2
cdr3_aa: CASMGPSTDTQYF
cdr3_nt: TGTGCCAGCATGGGGCCTAGCACAGATACGCAGTATTTT

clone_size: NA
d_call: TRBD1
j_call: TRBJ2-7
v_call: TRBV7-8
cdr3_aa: CASSFDPRDRGVQYF
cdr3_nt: TGTGCCAGCAGCTTCGATCCCCGGGACAGGGGCGTGCAGTACTTC

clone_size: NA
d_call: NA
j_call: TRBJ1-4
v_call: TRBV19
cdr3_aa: CASSMAGNEKLFF
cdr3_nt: TGTGCCAGTAGTATGGCAGGGAACGAAAAACTGTTTTTT

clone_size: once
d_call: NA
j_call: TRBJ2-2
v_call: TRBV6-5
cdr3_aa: CASSYSRAGSRELFF
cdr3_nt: TGTGCCAGCAGTTACTCACGGGCGGGGAGCAGGGAGCTGTTTTTT

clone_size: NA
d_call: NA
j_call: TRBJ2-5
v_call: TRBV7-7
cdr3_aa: CASSSGGTQETQYF
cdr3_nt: TGTGCTAGCAGCTCCGGCGGGACCCAAGAGACCCAGTACTTC

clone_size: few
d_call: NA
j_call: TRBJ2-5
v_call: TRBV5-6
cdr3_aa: CASSFRSGHGYF
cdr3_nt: TGTGCCAGCAGCTTTCGGTCGGGACACGGGTACTTC

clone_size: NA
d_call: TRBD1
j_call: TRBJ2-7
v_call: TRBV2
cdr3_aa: CASSSPGQGTAEQYF
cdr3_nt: TGTGCCAGCAGTTCTCCGGGACAGGGGACGGCCGAGCAGTACTTC

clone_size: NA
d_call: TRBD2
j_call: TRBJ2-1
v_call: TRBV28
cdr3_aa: CARATFTSGTYNEQFF
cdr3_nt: TGTGCCAGGGCCACATTCACTAGCGGGACATACAATGAGCAGTTCTTC

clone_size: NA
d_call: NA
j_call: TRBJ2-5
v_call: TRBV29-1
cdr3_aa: CSVGQGAETQYF
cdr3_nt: TGCAGCGTGGGGCAAGGAGCGGAGACCCAGTACTTC

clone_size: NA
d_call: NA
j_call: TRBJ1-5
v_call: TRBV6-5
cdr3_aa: CASSYGGTRQPQHF
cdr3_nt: TGTGCCAGCAGTTACGGAGGGACCAGGCAGCCCCAGCATTTT

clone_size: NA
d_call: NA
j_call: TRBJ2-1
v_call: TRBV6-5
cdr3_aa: CASRTRDEQFF
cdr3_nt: TGTGCCAGCAGGACGCGGGATGAGCAGTTCTTC

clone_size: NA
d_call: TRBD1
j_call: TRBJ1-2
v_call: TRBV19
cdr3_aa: CASSKDREDGGYTF
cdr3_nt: TGTGCCAGTAGCAAGGACAGGGAAGATGGCGGCTACACCTTC

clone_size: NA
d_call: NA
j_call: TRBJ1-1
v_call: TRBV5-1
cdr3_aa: CASSPARSTGNTEAFF
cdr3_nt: TGCGCCAGCAGCCCCGCGCGGAGTACAGGGAACACTGAAGCTTTCTTT

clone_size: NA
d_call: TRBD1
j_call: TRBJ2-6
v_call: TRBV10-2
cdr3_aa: CASSETGGSGANVLTF
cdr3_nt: TGCGCCAGCAGTGAAACAGGGGGCTCTGGGGCCAACGTCCTGACTTTC

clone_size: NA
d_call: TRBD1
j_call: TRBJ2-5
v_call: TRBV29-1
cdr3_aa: CSVVVRTGEETQYF
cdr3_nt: TGCAGCGTTGTAGTAAGGACAGGGGAAGAGACCCAGTACTTC

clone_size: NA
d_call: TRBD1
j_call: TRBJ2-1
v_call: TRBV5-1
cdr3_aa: CASSSKGYRGTAHEQFF
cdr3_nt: TGCGCCAGCAGCTCGAAAGGCTACAGGGGGACGGCGCATGAGCAGTTCTTC

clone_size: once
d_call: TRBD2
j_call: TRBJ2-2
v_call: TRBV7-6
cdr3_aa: CASSLATGTRPTGELFF
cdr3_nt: TGTGCCAGCAGCCTTGCTACCGGGACTAGACCCACCGGGGAGCTGTTTTTT

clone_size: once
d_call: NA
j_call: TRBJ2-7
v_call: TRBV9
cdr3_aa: CASSVGVTPEQEQYF
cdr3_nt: TGTGCCAGCAGCGTAGGGGTCACCCCGGAGCAAGAGCAGTACTTC

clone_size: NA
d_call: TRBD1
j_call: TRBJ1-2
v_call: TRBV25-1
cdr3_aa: CASRATGEHANYGYTF
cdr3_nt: TGTGCCAGCAGAGCTACAGGGGAGCACGCTAACTATGGCTACACCTTC

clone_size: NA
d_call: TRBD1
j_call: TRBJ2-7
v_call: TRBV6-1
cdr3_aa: CASSGSRGWDRGPGEQYF
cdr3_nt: TGTGCCAGCAGTGGATCGAGGGGCTGGGACAGGGGTCCGGGTGAGCAGTACTTC

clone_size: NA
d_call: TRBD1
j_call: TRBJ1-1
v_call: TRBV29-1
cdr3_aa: CSVVRQGAGEAFF
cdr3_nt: TGCAGCGTTGTAAGGCAGGGGGCTGGTGAAGCTTTCTTT

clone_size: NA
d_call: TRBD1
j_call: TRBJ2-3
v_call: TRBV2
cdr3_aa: CASILTGATDTQYF
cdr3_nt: TGTGCCAGCATTCTGACAGGGGCCACAGATACGCAGTATTTT

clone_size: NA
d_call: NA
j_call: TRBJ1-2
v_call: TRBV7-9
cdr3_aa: CASSRGEAANYGYTF
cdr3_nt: TGTGCCAGCAGCCGCGGGGAGGCGGCTAACTATGGCTACACCTTC

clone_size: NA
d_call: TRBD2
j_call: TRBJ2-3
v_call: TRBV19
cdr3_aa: CASSNLADHTQYF
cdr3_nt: TGTGCCAGTAGTAACCTAGCGGATCATACGCAGTATTTT

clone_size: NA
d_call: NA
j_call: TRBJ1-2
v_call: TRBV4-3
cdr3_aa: CASSQEHGGRGYTF
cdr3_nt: TGCGCCAGCAGCCAAGAACACGGGGGGCGAGGCTACACCTTC

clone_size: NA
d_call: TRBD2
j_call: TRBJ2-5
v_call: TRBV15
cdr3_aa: CATRVEKAGGRGETQYF
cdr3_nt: TGTGCCACCAGAGTGGAGAAAGCGGGGGGTAGGGGAGAGACCCAGTACTTC

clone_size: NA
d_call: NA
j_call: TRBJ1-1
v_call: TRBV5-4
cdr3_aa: CASSLDSNTEAFF
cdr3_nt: TGTGCCAGCAGCTTGGACAGCAACACTGAAGCTTTCTTT

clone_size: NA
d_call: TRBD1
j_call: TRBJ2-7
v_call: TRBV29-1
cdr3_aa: CSVGRGRTGEQYF
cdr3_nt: TGCAGCGTCGGCAGGGGGCGTACGGGCGAGCAGTACTTC

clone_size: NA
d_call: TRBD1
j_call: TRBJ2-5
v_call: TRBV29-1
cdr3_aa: CSADRGQETQYF
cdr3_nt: TGCAGCGCGGACAGGGGGCAAGAGACCCAGTACTTC

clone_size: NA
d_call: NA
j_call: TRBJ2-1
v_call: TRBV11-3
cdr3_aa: CASSSGLYNEQFF
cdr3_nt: TGTGCCAGCAGCTCCGGACTATACAATGAGCAGTTCTTC

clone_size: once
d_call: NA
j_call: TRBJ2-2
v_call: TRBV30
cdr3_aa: CAWTLGSTGELFF
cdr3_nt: TGTGCCTGGACCTTAGGGAGCACCGGGGAGCTGTTTTTT

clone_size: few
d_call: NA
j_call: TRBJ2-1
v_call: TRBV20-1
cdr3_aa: CSARLDNEQFF
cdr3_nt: TGCAGTGCTAGGCTAGACAATGAGCAGTTCTTC